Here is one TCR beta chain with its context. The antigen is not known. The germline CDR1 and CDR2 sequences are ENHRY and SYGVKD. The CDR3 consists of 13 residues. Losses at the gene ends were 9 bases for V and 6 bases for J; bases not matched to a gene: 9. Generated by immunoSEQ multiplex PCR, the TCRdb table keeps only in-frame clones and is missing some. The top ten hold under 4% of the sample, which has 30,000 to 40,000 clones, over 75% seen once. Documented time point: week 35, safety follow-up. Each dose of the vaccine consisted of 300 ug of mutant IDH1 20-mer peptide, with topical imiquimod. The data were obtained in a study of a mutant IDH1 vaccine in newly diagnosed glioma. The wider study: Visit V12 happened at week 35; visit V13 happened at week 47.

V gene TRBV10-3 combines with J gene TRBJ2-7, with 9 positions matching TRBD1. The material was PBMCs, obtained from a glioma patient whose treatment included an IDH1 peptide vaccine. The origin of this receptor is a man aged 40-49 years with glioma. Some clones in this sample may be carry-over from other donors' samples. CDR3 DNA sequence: TGTGCCATGAACCGGGACAGGGACTCCGAGCAGTACTTC. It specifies CAMNRDRDSEQYF.